Below, 7 T cell receptor beta chains from the same sample are listed, as sequenced in a study of blood T cell repertoires in COVID-19. Produced via immunoSEQ multiplex PCR; TCRdb's table is partial and in-frame only. The sample records about 120,000 clones, 85% to 90% being singletons. The sequencing input was peripheral blood. The receptor set was obtained from a human donor in a cohort sampled during active COVID-19.

Here the CDR3 DNA reads TGCGCCAGGGGACTAGCGGCCGTCTACGAGCAGTACTTC. Its translation: CARGLAAVYEQYF. The chain links TRBV5-1 to TRBJ2-7; TRBD2 agrees at 11 bases. Germline V gene sequence: CDR1 SGHRS, CDR2 YFSETQ. This CDR3 is built from 13 residues. V shed 8 bases and J 3 bases; nucleotides not matched to a gene: 4. Full variable domain (rest looked up from reference TRBV5-1 and TRBJ2-7): KAGVTQTPRYLIKTRGQQVTLSCSPISGHRSVSWYQQTPGQGLQFLFEYFSETQRNKGNFPGRFSGRQFSNSRSEMNVSTLELGDSALYLCARGLAAVYEQYFGPGTRLTVT.

The chain links TRBV2 to TRBJ1-4, with D possibly matching TRBD1 (6 bases). The CDR3 sequence is 12 residues long. With 7 bases removed from V and 6 bases from J, the gap between germline ends came to 9 bases. Looked up from germline, CDR1 is SNHLY and CDR2 is FYNNEI. The CDR3 coding sequence is TGTGCCAGCAAACAGGGATATGAAAAACTGTTTTTT. Residues: CASKQGYEKLFF.

The V and J genes are TRBV2 and TRBJ2-4; D possibly corresponds to TRBD1 (6 bases). Trimming left V 3 bases short and J 0 bases short, with 15 bases between. The CDR3 has 17 residues. The germline gives CDR1 SNHLY, CDR2 FYNNEI. The CDR3 DNA follows: TGTGCCAGCAGTGAGGGCAGGACAGCCCTAGCCAAAAACATTCAGTACTTC. Its protein product is CASSEGRTALAKNIQYF. Looking up the rest from reference TRBV2 and TRBJ2-4 gives the full variable domain: EPEVTQTPSHQVTQMGQEVILRCVPISNHLYFYWYRQILGQKVEFLVSFYNNEISEKSEIFDDQFSVERPDGSNFTLKIRSTKLEDSAMYFCASSEGRTALAKNIQYFGAGTRLSVL.

This chain connects TRBV3-1 (or the pseudogene TRBV3-2) to TRBJ2-7; 7 nucleotides align to TRBD1. Germline trimming cut 4 bases from V and 3 bases from J; bases unmatched to any gene: 12. Per germline, CDR1 LGHDT and CDR2 YNNKEL (reference sequence). The CDR3 consists of 16 residues. The CDR3 nucleotides read TGTGCCAGCAGCCCGGGGACAGAGCTATATTTCTACGAGCAGTACTTC. This gives the protein CASSPGTELYFYEQYF.

V and J are TRBV6-1 and TRBJ2-3; TRBD2 matches at 13 bases. The CDR3 is made up of 17 amino acids. V lost 3 bases, J lost 3 bases, and 6 bases stayed unmatched. The germline V gene has CDR1 MNHNS and CDR2 SASEGT. In DNA, the CDR3 is TGTGCCAGCAGTGACCCTCTGACTAGCGGGAGGACAGATACGCAGTATTTT. Amino acids: CASSDPLTSGRTDTQYF.

In DNA, the CDR3 is TGCGCCAGCAGCTTGGAAGCCGCGGGGTCCGAGACCCAGTACTTC. It translates to CASSLEAAGSETQYF. V gene TRBV5-1 combines with J gene TRBJ2-5; D is possibly TRBD2 (6 bases). Trimming removed 0 bases from V and 5 bases from J, with 14 bases in between. Germline V gene sequence: CDR1 SGHRS, CDR2 YFSETQ. The CDR3 has 15 residues.

This chain uses TRBV5-1 with TRBJ1-1; possibly TRBD1 for D (5 bases). The CDR3 runs 13 residues. V lost 5 bases and J 1 base, leaving 9 bases between the germline ends. Germline values: CDR1 SGHRS, CDR2 YFSETQ. The CDR3 nucleotides read TGCGCCAGCAGGACAGACCCGAACACTGAAGCTTTCTTT. Protein sequence: CASRTDPNTEAFF.